The rows below give T cell receptor beta chains drawn from one sample of a study of cytomegalovirus exposure and HLA in healthy donors. The assay was immunoSEQ multiplex PCR, and TCRdb's table has in-frame clones only and misses some. The repertoire table contains about 140,000 clones. The specimen sequenced was PBMCs. The receptors were gathered from a man aged 35-49 years in good health and CMV-seronegative. The CDR3 runs from the conserved cysteine through the conserved F or W. Fields, in order: J gene, V gene, D gene, CDR3 DNA, CDR3 protein. D genes are given only for firm matches.

>TRBJ1-5|TRBV2|TRBD1
TGTGCCAGCGACTCCGGACAGGGGGGGAAGCCCCAGCATTTT
CASDSGQGGKPQHF
>TRBJ1-5|TRBV5-1|TRBD1
TGCGCCAGCAGCACGGGACAGCCTAATCAGCCCCAGCATTTT
CASSTGQPNQPQHF
>TRBJ1-3|TRBV9|-
TGTGCCAGCAGGGGGCTGCCTGGAAACACCATATATTTT
CASRGLPGNTIYF
>TRBJ2-5|TRBV2|-
TGTGCCAGCAGTGAAAACAGGGATGAAGAGACCCAGTACTTC
CASSENRDEETQYF
>TRBJ2-6|TRBV10-1|-
TGCGCCAGCAGTGACCAGGGTCCAGTCTCTGGGGCCAACGTCCTGACTTTC
CASSDQGPVSGANVLTF
>TRBJ1-4|TRBV6-1|-
TGTGCCAGCAGTGCCCGGATCGGGGAGGTTCCCAATGAAAAACTGTTTTTT
CASSARIGEVPNEKLFF
>TRBJ1-2|TRBV18|TRBD1
TGTGCCAGCTCCGCGACAGGGGGGGATGGCTACACCTTC
CASSATGGDGYTF
>TRBJ2-7|TRBV5-1|TRBD2
TGCGCCAGCAGCTGGCGACTAGCGGGGGGAGACGAGCAGTACTTC
CASSWRLAGGDEQYF
>TRBJ1-5|TRBV7-9|-
TGTGCCAGCAGCGCTGAGGTGGGCAATCAGCCCCAGCATTTT
CASSAEVGNQPQHF
>TRBJ2-1|TRBV5-1|TRBD1
TGCGCCAGCAGCAACGGGACAGGAAAGAATGAGCAGTTCTTC
CASSNGTGKNEQFF
>TRBJ1-4|TRBV5-6|-
TGTGCCAGCAGCTTGGGACAGCTAAATGAAAAACTGTTTTTT
CASSLGQLNEKLFF
>TRBJ2-7|TRBV5-1|-
TGCGCCAGCAGCTTGGTCGGTCCTAACGAGCAGTACTTC
CASSLVGPNEQYF
>TRBJ1-5|TRBV5-6|-
TGTGCCAGCAGCTTGATGGTAACAGGGAAGGGCAATCAGCCCCAGCATTTT
CASSLMVTGKGNQPQHF
>TRBJ2-7|TRBV20-1|TRBD2
TGCAGTGCGGCGACTAGCGTCGAGTACTTC
CSAATSVEYF
>TRBJ2-7|TRBV10-3|TRBD1
TGTGCCATCGGGGACAGCGCCTACGAGCAGTACTTC
CAIGDSAYEQYF
>TRBJ2-7|TRBV5-1|TRBD1
TGCGCCAGCAGCTTGTCGCTAAAACCGGGACAGGGAGTCTACGAGCAGTACTTC
CASSLSLKPGQGVYEQYF
>TRBJ1-6|TRBV7-6|-
TGTGCCAGCAGCTTAGCGGCGGATAATTCACCCCTCCACTTT
CASSLAADNSPLHF
>TRBJ2-7|TRBV19|-
TGTGCCAGTAGTCCGGACAGCTACGAGCAGTACTTC
CASSPDSYEQYF
>TRBJ1-2|TRBV25-1|-
TGTGCCAGCAGTGAATATAACGAACAGGGCTACACCTTC
CASSEYNEQGYTF
>TRBJ2-6|TRBV4-2|TRBD1
TGTGCCAGCAGCCAAGCTGACAGGGGAGTATCTGGGGCCAACGTCCTGACTTTC
CASSQADRGVSGANVLTF
>TRBJ1-2|TRBV28|-
TGTGCCAGCAGTCCATCTGGGGGGTTTGGGGGGTATGGCTACACCTTC
CASSPSGGFGGYGYTF
>TRBJ2-7|TRBV29-1|-
TGCAGCGTTGAGTGGGGGGACGAGCAGTACTTC
CSVEWGDEQYF
>TRBJ1-1|TRBV10-3|TRBD1
TGTGCCATCAGGAACGGAACCGGGACAGGGAACACTGAAGCTTTCTTT
CAIRNGTGTGNTEAFF
>TRBJ2-3|TRBV6-6|TRBD2
TGTGCCAGCAGCTCCGTGACGGGGGGGCCGATAGATACGCAGTATTTT
CASSSVTGGPIDTQYF
>TRBJ1-2|TRBV7-9|TRBD1
TGTGCCAGCAGCTTAGCAGGGGGCGAGTATGGCTACACCTTC
CASSLAGGEYGYTF
>TRBJ2-1|TRBV7-2|-
TGTGCCAGCAGCTTAGCCTGGGCAGTTTACAATGAGCAGTTCTTC
CASSLAWAVYNEQFF
>TRBJ2-3|TRBV7-2|-
TGTGCCAGTAAGACCCAGGCCTCAGATACGCAGTATTTT
CASKTQASDTQYF
>TRBJ2-5|TRBV5-1|TRBD2
TGCGCCAGCAGCTTGGGACTAGCGGGGCTAGAGACCCAGTACTTC
CASSLGLAGLETQYF
>TRBJ2-5|TRBV2|TRBD1
TGTGCCAGCAGAAGACAGGGACCTAGGGAGACCCAGTACTTC
CASRRQGPRETQYF
>TRBJ2-1|TRBV6-1|TRBD2
TGTGCCAGCAGTGCTAGCGGGGGGGTATACAATGAGCAGTTCTTC
CASSASGGVYNEQFF
>TRBJ2-7|TRBV6-1|TRBD1
TGTGCCAGCACCTGGACAGGGGGGATGAACGGGCAGTACTTC
CASTWTGGMNGQYF
>TRBJ2-7|TRBV11-2|-
TGTGCCAGCAGCACCTCAGTGTCCTACGAGCAGTACTTC
CASSTSVSYEQYF
>TRBJ1-4|TRBV4-3|-
TGCGCCAGCAGCCAGCTAGCGGGAGGTAATGAAAAACTGTTTTTT
CASSQLAGGNEKLFF
>TRBJ1-1|TRBV4-1|-
TGCGCCAGCAGCCAAGATCTGTACCGGACATATGACACTGAAGCTTTCTTT
CASSQDLYRTYDTEAFF
>TRBJ1-1|TRBV4-3|TRBD1
TGCGCCAGCAGCCAAGGGGCCGGGACAGGGGCCCCTGAAGCTTTCTTT
CASSQGAGTGAPEAFF
>TRBJ2-7|TRBV5-4|-
TGTGCCAGCAGCCTGGGCGGGGAATACGAGCAGTACTTC
CASSLGGEYEQYF
>TRBJ1-2|TRBV7-9|TRBD1
TGTGCCAGCAGCAGTGAAAGCAGGGGGCGTAATGGCTACACCTTC
CASSSESRGRNGYTF
>TRBJ2-3|TRBV4-1|-
TGCGCCAGCAGCAAAGGGGGACAACAAAATACGCAGTATTTT
CASSKGGQQNTQYF
>TRBJ2-7|TRBV28|TRBD1
TGTGCCAGCAGTTTCCCGGACAGGGGACCCTACGAGCAGTACTTC
CASSFPDRGPYEQYF
>TRBJ2-1|TRBV29-1|-
TGCAGCGTTGAAGATGGAGAGGGCTACAATGAGCAGTTCTTC
CSVEDGEGYNEQFF
>TRBJ1-5|TRBV10-3|-
TGTGCCATCGCACTGGGGGGAGATCAGCCCCAGCATTTT
CAIALGGDQPQHF
>TRBJ2-1|TRBV4-1|TRBD2
TGCGCCAGCAGCCGGGAAACTAGCGGGGGTTACAATGAGCAGTTCTTC
CASSRETSGGYNEQFF
>TRBJ2-3|TRBV11-2|-
TGTGCCAGCAGCTCAATTCCGGCAGGGGATACGCAGTATTTT
CASSSIPAGDTQYF
>TRBJ2-7|TRBV4-1|TRBD1
TGCGCCAGCAGCCAGGGTGCCCCACTACGGGACAGGGGAAGCGAGCAGTACTTC
CASSQGAPLRDRGSEQYF
>TRBJ1-3|TRBV19|TRBD1
TGTGCCAGTGGGACAGTCTCTGGAAACACCATATATTTT
CASGTVSGNTIYF